This note documents a single T cell receptor (beta chain) sequence. The J segment lost 1 base and the V segment lost 0 bases, leaving 8 bases of the junction unmatched. The length of the CDR3 is 18 residues. Germline V gives CDR1 KGHSH, CDR2 LQKENI. The data stem from a study of blood T cell repertoires in COVID-19. Sequencing was performed with immunoSEQ multiplex PCR; in TCRdb, only in-frame clones are kept and a portion is missing. The data hold approximately 280,000 clones, with about four fifths observed a single time. Clinical histories supplied by participants themselves formed the basis of cohort assignment.

The V and J genes are TRBV18 and TRBJ2-3; TRBD1 agrees at 9 bases. The source material was PBMCs or T cells enriched from blood (not recorded which). The receptor's source is a middle-aged man who had been exposed to COVID-19. CDR3 nucleotides: TGTGCCAGCTCACCACCCATGGGGCGGACAGGGGGCACAGATACGCAGTATTTT. Translation: CASSPPMGRTGGTDTQYF.